This T cell receptor beta chain derives from a study of spatial heterogeneity in lung cancer. On the study more broadly: The count of detected beta-chain sequences consistently exceeded that of alpha-chain sequences. Matched bulk RNA-seq gave a T cell module score that correlated strongly with tumor-region TCR transcript counts. Study-level findings and limits: Coverage of tumor T cells, by estimate, reached around 6.3% for alpha chains and roughly 13% for beta chains. Counts of expanded alpha and beta TCRs within tumors tracked the tumor nonsynonymous mutation count.

V shed 2 bases and J 3 bases; nucleotides not matched to a gene: 10. The CDR3 loop spans 18 amino acids. Germline V lookup: CDR1 MNHEY, CDR2 SVGAGI. Using its own MiXCR run on the 5' RACE reads, TCRdb lists one record per CDR3 protein. The data contain about 24,000 distinct CDR3 sequences, under 9.5% of them singletons. There are many counts of this clonotype. Its antigen is not identified. Time point meaning: sample taken at primary tumor resection. Sequencing of whole RNA from tumor, nontumor lung or frozen PBMC involved no sorting. The chain carries TRBV6-5 and TRBJ2-3; 11 bases fit TRBD1. The material sequenced was lung tumor tissue, taken at surgery. The receptor was isolated from a male donor with early-stage non-small cell lung cancer. CDR3 nucleotides: TGTGCCAGCAGTTACAGGGGGACAGGGGGTATGGTTACAGATACGCAGTATTTT. Its translation: CASSYRGTGGMVTDTQYF.